Presented here are 27 T cell receptor beta chains from one specimen sequenced in a study of technical replicates of blood from a few donors. TCRdb's table, derived via immunoSEQ multiplex PCR, lists solely in-frame clones and lacks some. The sample includes roughly 87,000 clones, roughly 90% of them seen just once. The sequenced material came from T cells isolated from PBMCs. The receptors shown here come from a human donor in good health.

The chain joins TRBV5-6 to TRBJ2-3; tentative D call: TRBD1 (6 bases). V lost 0 bases and J 7 bases, leaving 12 bases between the germline ends. The CDR3 consists of 14 residues. The germline gives CDR1 SGHDT, CDR2 YYEEEE. The CDR3 nucleotides read TGTGCCAGCAGCTTGGGACAGGAACGAAATACGCAGTATTTT. Protein sequence: CASSLGQERNTQYF.

The chain uses TRBV4-1 and TRBJ2-1; D unresolved. Germline loops: CDR1 MGHRA, CDR2 YSYEKL. V lost 0 bases to trimming and J lost 6 bases, with 6 bases between them. This CDR3 has 13 residues. In DNA, the CDR3 is TGCGCCAGCAGCCAAGATTGGAGCAATGAGCAGTTCTTC. Translated: CASSQDWSNEQFF.

The chain carries TRBV5-5 and TRBJ2-7, with D possibly being TRBD1 (6 bases). The germline V gene has CDR1 SGHKS and CDR2 YYEKEE (reference sequence). V was pared by 1 base and J by 6 bases, with 14 bases between. The CDR3 covers 14 residues. The CDR3 loop reads CASSLQGKNSEQYF. The CDR3 bases are TGTGCCAGCAGCTTGCAGGGGAAAAACTCCGAGCAGTACTTC.

The V gene is TRBV19, the J gene TRBJ2-3, with 7 nucleotides matching TRBD2. CDR1 and CDR2 (germline): LNHDA, SQIVND (reference sequence). This CDR3 region has 16 residues. J lost 6 bases, V lost 6 bases, and 15 bases had no gene match. The DNA of the CDR3 is TGTGCCAGTAGCTGGTTGGCTAGCGGTGTGGGGGATACGCAGTATTTT. Its translation is CASSWLASGVGDTQYF.

The chain joins TRBV5-1 to TRBJ2-1, with D possibly matching TRBD2 (5 bases). V lost 2 bases and J 5 bases, leaving 5 bases between the germline ends. There are 12 residues in the CDR3. CDR1 is SGHRS and CDR2 is YFSETQ in the germline V gene. The chain's CDR3 is CASSLLDNEQFF. DNA for the CDR3: TGCGCCAGCAGCTTACTAGACAATGAGCAGTTCTTC.

The chain is built from TRBV6-4 and TRBJ1-5; no firm D call. The CDR3 has 13 amino acids. CDR1 and CDR2 from the germline V gene are MRHNA and SNTAGT. Trimming shortened V by 0 bases and J by 6 bases, and 6 bases separated the two germline ends. The CDR3 nucleotides read TGTGCCAGCAGTGACTCGCCTAGTCAGCCCCAGCATTTT. This encodes CASSDSPSQPQHF.

V usage is TRBV9 and J usage is TRBJ1-2, with 7 bases fitting TRBD1. There are 17 residues in the CDR3. CDR1 is SGDLS, CDR2 YYNGEE, per germline. Trimming cost V 3 bases and J 4 bases; bases outside gene matches: 15. The CDR3 coding sequence is TGTGCCAGCAGCGCTTCTACTTCAGGGGGACGTGGCTATGGCTACACCTTC. Its protein product is CASSASTSGGRGYGYTF.

The DNA for the CDR3 is TGTGCCAGCAGCCCTCAGGGGTATGGCTACACCTTC. It encodes CASSPQGYGYTF. The chain links TRBV5-6 to TRBJ1-2, with TRBD1 as a possible D gene (6 bases). This CDR3 is 12 amino acids long. V was cut by 4 bases and J by 5 bases, with 9 bases left in between. The germline V gene encodes CDR1 SGHDT and CDR2 YYEEEE. Combining the CDR3 with reference TRBV5-6 and TRBJ1-2 gives the whole variable domain DAGVTQSPTHLIKTRGQQVTLRCSPKSGHDTVSWYQQALGQGPQFIFQYYEEEERQRGNFPDRFSGHQFPNYSSELNVNALLLGDSALYLCASSPQGYGYTFGSGTRLTVV.

J is TRBJ2-1 and V is TRBV25-1; 8 positions match TRBD1. From germline, CDR1 is MGHDK and CDR2 SYGVNS. The J segment lost 4 bases and the V segment lost 2 bases, leaving 7 bases of the junction unmatched. There are 16 residues in the CDR3. The CDR3 region is CASSERGTGIYNEQFF. CDR3 bases: TGTGCCAGCAGTGAAAGGGGGACAGGTATATACAATGAGCAGTTCTTC.

The chain has TRBV4-2 and TRBJ1-1, with no clear D. With 1 base removed from V and 5 bases from J, the gap between germline ends came to 8 bases. CDR1 is LGHNA, CDR2 YNFKEQ, per germline. The CDR3 covers 13 residues. The CDR3 nucleotides read TGTGCCAGCAGCCAAGGCAGATATACTGAAGCTTTCTTT. Protein: CASSQGRYTEAFF.

The genes are TRBV29-1 and TRBJ2-3, with no clear D. The V gene lost 7 bases and the J gene lost 3 bases, with 8 bases spanning the gap. The CDR3 is made up of 11 amino acids. CDR1 and CDR2 (germline): SQVTM, ANQGSEA. CDR3 region: CSGFRTDTQYF. Here the CDR3 DNA reads TGCAGCGGTTTTCGGACAGATACGCAGTATTTT.

This rearrangement joins TRBV6-5 to TRBJ2-7, with D possibly matching TRBD1 (6 bases). V was shortened by 6 bases and J by 5 bases, with 17 bases between the two germline ends. This CDR3 comprises 14 residues. From germline, CDR1 is MNHEY and CDR2 SVGAGI. The CDR3 DNA is TGTGCCAGCAGAGAGGACAGTGTTCCCAACGAGCAGTACTTC. Amino acid sequence: CASREDSVPNEQYF.

This chain links TRBV7-3 with TRBJ2-5; TRBD1 matches 9 bases. CDR3 length: 14 residues. Germline V gene sequence: CDR1 SGHTA, CDR2 FQGTGA. V lost 5 bases to trimming and J lost 5 bases; unmatched junction nucleotides: 6. The CDR3 loop is CASSQTGGTETQYF. The CDR3, as DNA: TGTGCCAGCAGCCAAACAGGGGGCACGGAGACCCAGTACTTC.

The rearrangement joins TRBV9 to TRBJ1-2; no clear D gene. The ends were cut back, 6 bases at V and 0 bases at J, with 12 bases in the middle. Germline CDR1 and CDR2: SGDLS and YYNGEE. The CDR3 length is 14 residues. CDR3 DNA: TGTGCCAGCACCCCCGAGTCTACTAACTATGGCTACACCTTC. It encodes CASTPESTNYGYTF.

The gene calls are TRBV5-1 and TRBJ1-5; tentative D call: TRBD1 (5 bases). The CDR3 is 14 residues long. Germline CDR1 reads SGHRS; CDR2 reads YFSETQ. V lost 0 bases and J lost 4, with 8 bases in between. The CDR3 region is CASSLGGINQPQHF. CDR3 DNA sequence: TGCGCCAGCAGCTTGGGGGGCATAAATCAGCCCCAGCATTTT.

This chain uses TRBV27 with TRBJ2-5, with 7 bases identical to TRBD1. Trimming took 1 base from V and 5 from J; bases not matched to a gene: 10. Germline CDR1 reads MNHEY; CDR2 reads SMNVEV (reference sequence). The length of the CDR3 is 16 residues. CDR3 DNA sequence: TGTGCCAGCAGTTTATTTCCCGGCAGGGGGACGGAGACCCAGTACTTC. It encodes CASSLFPGRGTETQYF.

The chain combines TRBV10-2 with TRBJ2-1, with 11 bases fitting TRBD2. The CDR3 is 13 residues long. Germline CDR1 reads WSHSY; CDR2 reads SAAADI. Trimming cost V 7 bases and J 5 bases; bases outside gene matches: 1. The CDR3, as DNA: TGCGCCAGCAAACTAGCGGGAGACAATGAGCAGTTCTTC. Protein sequence: CASKLAGDNEQFF.

CDR3 bases: TGTGCCAGCAGCCCATTAGCGGGAGGCTCCTACAATGAGCAGTTCTTC. This gives the protein CASSPLAGGSYNEQFF. This rearrangement joins TRBV5-6 to TRBJ2-1, with 10 bases that match TRBD2. Germline V CDR1 and CDR2: SGHDT, YYEEEE. The CDR3 sequence is 16 residues long. V dropped 4 bases and J dropped 0; count of bases not matched to a gene: 4.

The rearrangement uses TRBV29-1 and TRBJ1-1, with D perhaps matching TRBD1 (5 bases). There are 10 residues in the CDR3. The V end lost 6 bases, the J end lost 4 bases, and 6 bases lay between the germline ends. The germline gives CDR1 SQVTM, CDR2 ANQGSEA. DNA of the CDR3: TGCAGCGTGGGGGGCACTGAAGCTTTCTTT. Its protein is CSVGGTEAFF. Combining the CDR3 with reference TRBV29-1 and TRBJ1-1 gives the whole variable domain SAVISQKPSRDICQRGTSLTIQCQVDSQVTMMFWYRQQPGQSLTLIATANQGSEATYESGFVIDKFPISRPNLTFSTLTVSNMSPEDSSIYLCSVGGTEAFFGQGTRLTVV.

This chain connects TRBV7-2 to TRBJ2-7; D is perhaps TRBD1 (6 bases). This CDR3 is built from 15 residues. Trimming pared 0 bases from V and 2 bases from J, leaving 11 bases between. Germline V CDR1 and CDR2: SGHTA, FQGNSA. The CDR3 loop is CASSLAPGHPYEQYF. In DNA form, the CDR3 reads TGTGCCAGCAGCTTAGCTCCGGGACATCCCTACGAGCAGTACTTC.

The chain joins TRBV7-3 to TRBJ1-2, with D maybe TRBD1 (5 bases). The germline gives CDR1 SGHTA, CDR2 FQGTGA. This CDR3 has 14 residues. Trimming stripped 3 bases from V and 0 bases from J, with 8 bases between. CDR3 DNA sequence: TGTGCCAGCAGCTTGGACATATCTAACTATGGCTACACCTTC. Encoded protein: CASSLDISNYGYTF. The full variable domain, its missing parts supplied by reference TRBV7-3 and TRBJ1-2, is GAGVSQTPSNKVTEKGKYVELRCDPISGHTALYWYRQSLGQGPEFLIYFQGTGAADDSGLPNDRFFAVRPEGSVSTLKIQRTERGDSAVYLCASSLDISNYGYTFGSGTRLTVV.

In DNA, the CDR3 is TGTGCCAGCAGCCAACTCCCCACTCACCTGTACGAGCAGTACTTC. Protein product: CASSQLPTHLYEQYF. This chain joins TRBV4-2 and TRBJ2-7; no firm D call. The CDR3 totals 15 residues. Germline CDR1 and CDR2: LGHNA and YNFKEQ. V shed 2 bases and J shed 4 bases, with 15 bases lying between them.

The chain combines TRBV10-3 with TRBJ2-2; D is possibly TRBD1 (5 bases). The CDR3 is 13 residues long. Trimming stripped 8 bases from V and 3 bases from J, with 10 bases between. Germline V gene data show CDR1 as ENHRY and CDR2 as SYGVKD. The chain's CDR3 is CAISQTDTGELFF. CDR3 nucleotides: TGTGCCATCTCCCAGACAGACACCGGGGAGCTGTTTTTT.

This chain links TRBV6-5 with TRBJ2-7; 8 nucleotides agree with TRBD1. The V gene's germline CDR1 is MNHEY and CDR2 SVGAGI. J was trimmed by 3 bases and V by 0 bases; bases with no gene match: 7. The CDR3 is made up of 16 amino acids. The CDR3 nucleotides are TGTGCCAGCAGTTACTCCCGGTCACAGGGGGGCTACGAGCAGTACTTC. Its translation: CASSYSRSQGGYEQYF.

This rearrangement joins TRBV28 to TRBJ1-1, with 8 bases matching TRBD1. This CDR3 is 13 amino acids long. Trimming removed 0 bases from V and 9 bases from J; junction bases left unmatched: 3. Germline-derived CDR1 and CDR2 are MDHEN and SYDVKM. In nucleotides, the CDR3 is TGTGCCAGCAGTTTATGGACAGGGGCTAAAGCTTTCTTT. Residues: CASSLWTGAKAFF. Together with reference TRBV28 and TRBJ1-1, the CDR3 gives the full variable domain: DVKVTQSSRYLVKRTGEKVFLECVQDMDHENMFWYRQDPGLGLRLIYFSYDVKMKEKGDIPEGYSVSREKKERFSLILESASTNQTSMYLCASSLWTGAKAFFGQGTRLTVV.

As for this clone: Other DNA sequences in this sample translate to the same CDR3. The chain carries TRBV5-1 and TRBJ1-1; the match to TRBD1 covers 7 bases. CDR3 size: 13 residues. Trimming removed 2 bases from V and 2 bases from J; junction bases left unmatched: 0. Germline V gene sequence: CDR1 SGHRS, CDR2 YFSETQ. The CDR3 loop reads CASSLGGNTEAFF. In DNA, the CDR3 is TGCGCCAGCAGCTTAGGGGGCAACACTGAAGCTTTCTTT.

The rearrangement uses TRBV6-5 and TRBJ2-1, with 8 bases lining up with TRBD1. This CDR3 is 15 amino acids long. Germline-derived CDR1 and CDR2 are MNHEY and SVGAGI. The ends lost 4 bases at V and 8 bases at J; junction bases unmatched: 10. CDR3 DNA: TGTGCCAGCAGTTCGTTTCGGCAGGGGGCCGATGAGCAGTTCTTC. As protein: CASSSFRQGADEQFF.